The present T cell receptor (beta chain) was sequenced within a study of CD8+ T cells in alopecia areata. Looking at the study overall: Administration of oral tofacitinib to treated patients was at 5 to 10 mg twice daily. Study-level findings and limits: Tofacitinib significantly brought down scalp clonality and expanded CD8+ clones among top 100. Scalp and blood retained many expanded lesional clones during tofacitinib.

There are a few counts of this clone. The antigen is unknown. Sequencing used cDNA as its template, made by extracting RNA and reverse transcribing it. This table comes from immunoSEQ multiplex PCR, and its TCRdb copy is limited to in-frame clones, with some not included. The sample lists some 110,000 clones, 50% to 75% occurring once. Germline V gives CDR1 SEHNR, CDR2 FQNEAQ (reference sequence). This CDR3 spans 14 amino acids. V was clipped by 7 bases and J by 3 bases, with 16 bases between them. As to treatment: oral pan-JAK inhibitor, 5-10 mg twice daily. The sample in question was CD8+ T cells sorted from blood, obtained at week 4, from a patient treated with tofacitinib. The TCR sequence derives from a human donor with alopecia areata. This chain connects TRBV7-9 to TRBJ2-7, with D possibly TRBD2 on 5 matching bases. The CDR3 region is CASTSLVGFYEQYF. The CDR3 nucleotides are TGTGCCAGCACTAGCTTAGTAGGGTTCTACGAGCAGTACTTC.